A selection of T cell receptor beta chains follows, all from one sample in a study of T cells after yellow fever vaccination. One entry per CDR3 protein, called by TCRdb with MiXCR from the 5' RACE reads. The sample contains about 360,000 distinct CDR3 sequences, about 6% of which appear only once. The material sequenced was PBMCs, taken 5 days after the yellow fever booster vaccination. Source of these receptors: a man aged 30 to 39 who received the YFV17D yellow fever vaccine. CDR3s include the opening cysteine and the closing phenylalanine or tryptophan. D genes are given only for firm matches. Clone size is given for some rows only: seen once, a few or many times, or a class if the clone is expanded.

TRBJ2-7,TRBD2,TRBV12-3/TRBV12-4,many,TGTGCCAGCAGTAGCGGGAGCTTTAGCTACGAGCAGTACTTC,CASSSGSFSYEQYF
TRBJ1-4,NA,TRBV5-1,few,TGCGCCAGCAGCTTGACCGGCAAAACTAATGAAAAACTGTTTTTT,CASSLTGKTNEKLFF
TRBJ2-5,TRBD1,TRBV4-3,few,TGCGCCAGCAGCCAAGGGGGACAGCAAGAGACCCAGTACTTC,CASSQGGQQETQYF
TRBJ2-7,TRBD2,TRBV7-6,many,TGTGCCAGCAATCACAGGCAAGCGGGAGATTACGAGCAGTACTTC,CASNHRQAGDYEQYF
TRBJ1-1,TRBD1,TRBV7-9,many,TGTGCCAGCAGACCAGGGGGTTCCGAAGCTTTCTTT,CASRPGGSEAFF
TRBJ2-1,NA,TRBV20-1,many,TGCAGTGCTTGGGTGCCCACGGGCGGTGAGCAGTTCTTC,CSAWVPTGGEQFF
TRBJ2-4,NA,TRBV5-6,many,TGTGCCAGCAGCTTGGTAGGACGGTCTACCAAAAACATTCAGTACTTC,CASSLVGRSTKNIQYF
TRBJ2-7,NA,TRBV7-8,NA,TGTGCCAGCAGCTTGGGTTTGGGGGGCGGTTTCGAGCAGTACTTC,CASSLGLGGGFEQYF
TRBJ2-7,NA,TRBV7-2,NA,TGTGCCAGCAGCTACCGGGGGTTTTTCGAGCAGTACTTC,CASSYRGFFEQYF
TRBJ2-2,NA,TRBV2,few,TGTGCCAGCAGAGGAGACACCGGGGAGCTGTTTTTT,CASRGDTGELFF
TRBJ2-7,NA,TRBV23-1,few,TGCGCCAGCAGTCAAGTAAAAACGTTCAGGGTCCTCATCAACTACGAGCAGTACTTC,CASSQVKTFRVLINYEQYF
TRBJ2-7,TRBD1,TRBV10-2,few,TGCGCCAGCAGGGACGAGGAACAGGGGCTAGAAGGGGAGCAGTACTTC,CASRDEEQGLEGEQYF
TRBJ2-2,TRBD1,TRBV6-1,NA,TGTGCCAGCAACCCGACAGGGGCAATCGGGGAGCTGTTTTTT,CASNPTGAIGELFF
TRBJ2-2,TRBD2,TRBV7-6,NA,TGTGCCAGCAGCTGGACTAGCGGGAGGAACACCGGGGAGCTGTTTTTT,CASSWTSGRNTGELFF
TRBJ1-2,NA,TRBV11-2,NA,TGTGCCAGCAGCTTAGACGGAGGACGTGGCTACACCTTC,CASSLDGGRGYTF
TRBJ1-5,NA,TRBV28,few,TGTGCCAGCAGGTTTTCAGTGCTGAGCAATCAGCCCCAGCATTTT,CASRFSVLSNQPQHF
TRBJ2-7,TRBD2,TRBV5-4,NA,TGTGCCAGCAGCTCACAAAAGGGAGGGAGTTCCTACGAGCAGTACTTC,CASSSQKGGSSYEQYF
TRBJ2-1,TRBD2,TRBV4-3,NA,TGCGCCAGCAGCCAGCCCGGACTAGCGGGAGGGATTGAGCAGTTCTTC,CASSQPGLAGGIEQFF
TRBJ2-7,TRBD1,TRBV20-1,few,TGCAGTGCTAGAGCCCAGACAGGGACCTACGAGCAGTACTTC,CSARAQTGTYEQYF
TRBJ2-7,NA,TRBV20-1,few,TGCAGTGCTAGTAGTCTCTACGAGCAGTACTTC,CSASSLYEQYF
TRBJ2-1,TRBD2,TRBV7-9,NA,TGTGCCAGCAGCTTACCGGCCGGGACTAGCTTCTTCAATGAGCAGTTCTTC,CASSLPAGTSFFNEQFF
TRBJ1-5,NA,TRBV20-1,NA,TGCAGTGCTAGTGATGGGGCGAGCAATCAGCCCCAGCATTTT,CSASDGASNQPQHF
TRBJ1-2,NA,TRBV20-1,many,TGCAGTGCTGGCCCAGGGACCCTCGGGGGCTACACCTTC,CSAGPGTLGGYTF
TRBJ2-6,NA,TRBV14,many,TGTGCCAGCAGCCACTTATCGGTGGGAGGGGCCAACGTCCTGACTTTC,CASSHLSVGGANVLTF
TRBJ1-2,NA,TRBV20-1,NA,TGCAGTGGCACGGACATCGGAGGCTACACCTTC,CSGTDIGGYTF
TRBJ2-7,TRBD2,TRBV10-3,NA,TGTGCCATCAGTGACAGCGGGAGCTCCTACGAGCAGTACTTC,CAISDSGSSYEQYF